Shown below are 32 T cell receptor beta chains from a single sample sequenced in a study of shared clonotypes between healthy human individuals. Generated by immunoSEQ multiplex PCR, the TCRdb table keeps only in-frame clones and is missing some. This table has over a million clones, 98% to 99% appearing once. The source material was naive CD4+ T cells sorted from blood. The subset was: CD45RA+ positively selected. The receptors originated from a man aged 30-40 years in good health.

The chain combines TRBV28 with TRBJ1-1; D uncertain. The CDR3 length is 14 residues. Trimming left V 3 bases short and J 0 bases short, with 8 bases between. Germline CDR1 and CDR2: MDHEN and SYDVKM. CDR3 in amino acids: CASSFLAVNTEAFF. DNA of the CDR3: TGTGCCAGCAGTTTTCTGGCCGTGAACACTGAAGCTTTCTTT.

The J gene is TRBJ2-1, the V gene TRBV5-1, with 7 bases matching TRBD1. The CDR3 length is 14 residues. The junction had 7 bases not matched to a gene; V was cut back by 6 bases and J by 4 bases. CDR1 and CDR2 from the germline V gene are SGHRS and YFSETQ. CDR3 sequence: CASNRDRSYNEQFF. CDR3 DNA: TGCGCCAGCAACCGGGACAGATCATACAATGAGCAGTTCTTC.

V gene TRBV10-3 combines with J gene TRBJ2-7; D may be TRBD1 (5 bases). V lost 5 bases and J 7 bases, leaving 15 bases between the germline ends. Germline V lookup: CDR1 ENHRY, CDR2 SYGVKD. The CDR3 runs to 13 residues. The CDR3, as DNA: TGTGCCATCAGTACCTTCACAGGACGGGAGCAGTACTTC. The encoded protein is CAISTFTGREQYF.

This rearrangement joins TRBV15 to TRBJ1-1, with D perhaps matching TRBD1 (5 bases). V was clipped by 1 base and J by 5 bases, with 11 bases between them. CDR3 length: 14 amino acids. CDR1 and CDR2 (germline): LNHNV, YYDKDF (reference sequence). CDR3 protein: CATSRGGGGTEAFF. The DNA of the CDR3 is TGTGCCACCAGCAGAGGTGGGGGAGGGACTGAAGCTTTCTTT.

Comment on this clone: Germline is not matched at one junction end, which may reflect a read error. The rearrangement uses TRBV5-6 and TRBJ2-6; TRBD1 aligns across 7 bases. The length of the CDR3 is 12 residues. Germline V CDR1 and CDR2: SGHDT, YYEEEE. This chain's CDR3 is CASSSGQAAPFF. The DNA of the CDR3 is TGTGCCAGCAGCTCCGGACAGGCGGCACCCTTTTTC.

The chain employs TRBV28 and TRBJ2-3; perhaps TRBD2 as D (6 bases). CDR3 length: 15 residues. Germline V gene sequence: CDR1 MDHEN, CDR2 SYDVKM. V lost 6 bases and J lost 2, with 15 bases in between. The DNA for the CDR3 is TGTGCCAGCAGCCACGAAGCGGGCCCCACAGATACGCAGTATTTT. Translation gives CASSHEAGPTDTQYF.

V and J are TRBV11-2 and TRBJ2-2; the D is unclear. Germline V gene lookup returns CDR1 SGHAT and CDR2 FQNNGV. This CDR3 has 13 amino acids. Trimming cost V 5 bases and J 5 bases, with 9 bases left between them. DNA of the CDR3: TGTGCCAGCAGCCAAGGGCAGACCGGGGAGCTGTTTTTT. It specifies CASSQGQTGELFF.

This chain connects TRBV15 to TRBJ2-2; D remains ambiguous. Germline lookup yields CDR1 LNHNV and CDR2 YYDKDF (reference sequence). Trimming took 0 bases from V and 6 from J, leaving 5 bases between them. The CDR3 sequence is 13 residues long. The CDR3 reads CATSRDLSGELFF. In DNA, the CDR3 is TGTGCCACCAGCAGAGATTTGTCCGGGGAGCTGTTTTTT.

This sequence joins TRBV28 and TRBJ2-3; 7 bases align to TRBD1. Germline CDR1 is MDHEN and CDR2 is SYDVKM. This CDR3 has 13 amino acids. The trim removed 5 bases at V and 6 bases at J, leaving 5 bases unmatched. The CDR3 region is CASSETGADTQYF. DNA for the CDR3: TGTGCCAGCAGTGAAACAGGGGCGGATACGCAGTATTTT.

The chain has TRBV5-4 and TRBJ2-7; D perhaps matches TRBD2 (5 bases). The CDR3 contains 16 residues. The V and J ends lost 3 bases and 2 bases respectively, with 18 bases between them. CDR1 is SGHNT and CDR2 is YYREEE in the germline V gene (reference sequence). CDR3 region: CASSSPRGGRTYEQYF. The CDR3 DNA reads TGTGCCAGCAGCTCCCCACGGGGTGGACGCACCTACGAGCAGTACTTC.

This chain joins TRBV5-1 and TRBJ1-2; 7 bases are a match to TRBD1. Germline CDR1 is SGHRS and CDR2 is YFSETQ. V lost 4 bases and J lost 8; bases outside the gene matches: 11. The CDR3 consists of 14 residues. The CDR3 reads CASSDQPTGNGYTF. CDR3 nucleotide sequence: TGCGCCAGCAGCGACCAACCGACAGGGAACGGCTACACCTTC.

The chain joins TRBV28 to TRBJ2-1; 8 bases are a match to TRBD1. The CDR3 is 16 residues long. Trimming took 5 bases from V and 2 from J; bases not matched to a gene: 8. CDR1 and CDR2 from the germline V gene are MDHEN and SYDVKM. For the CDR3, the DNA is TGTGCCAGCAGTGGACAGGGACTGTCGGCCTACAATGAGCAGTTCTTC. This encodes CASSGQGLSAYNEQFF. Complete variable domain (other parts from reference TRBV28 and TRBJ2-1): DVKVTQSSRYLVKRTGEKVFLECVQDMDHENMFWYRQDPGLGLRLIYFSYDVKMKEKGDIPEGYSVSREKKERFSLILESASTNQTSMYLCASSGQGLSAYNEQFFGPGTRLTVL.

The rearrangement uses TRBV11-2 and TRBJ1-2, with a weak D call TRBD1 (6 bases). The germline V gene has CDR1 SGHAT and CDR2 FQNNGV. The CDR3 loop spans 16 amino acids. V was clipped by 2 bases and J by 5 bases, with 18 bases between them. The CDR3 DNA sequence: TGTGCCAGCAGCTTAACCCTCTTGGGGGGCATATATGGCTACACCTTC. It specifies CASSLTLLGGIYGYTF.

The chain combines TRBV5-1 with TRBJ2-2, with D perhaps matching TRBD2 (6 bases). The CDR3 is 14 amino acids. Germline CDR1 reads SGHRS; CDR2 reads YFSETQ. V lost 2 bases to trimming and J lost 5 bases, with 10 bases between them. CDR3 in amino acids: CASSFVAATGELFF. In DNA, the CDR3 is TGCGCCAGCAGCTTCGTAGCGGCTACCGGGGAGCTGTTTTTT.

The chain carries TRBV6-4 and TRBJ2-6, with D perhaps TRBD1 or TRBD2 (5 bases each). The CDR3 has 13 amino acids. The germline CDR1 and CDR2 sequences are MRHNA and SNTAGT. Deletions cut 6 bases from V and 2 bases from J, with 5 bases between. CDR3 amino acids: CASRGAGANVLTF. CDR3 sequence (DNA): TGTGCCAGCAGGGGGGCTGGGGCCAACGTCCTGACTTTC.

The count of this clone is one. The V call is TRBV28, the J call TRBJ2-5; 8 nucleotides agree with TRBD1. V trimming: 6 bases; J trimming: 9 bases; junction bases outside the gene matches: 6. CDR1 and CDR2 from the germline V gene are MDHEN and SYDVKM. The CDR3 length is 12 residues. CDR3 region: CASRNTGGAQYF. Here the CDR3 DNA reads TGTGCCAGCAGAAACACAGGGGGTGCCCAGTACTTC.

The chain is built from TRBV4-3 and TRBJ1-4; 8 positions match TRBD1. In germline, CDR1 is LGHNA, CDR2 YSLEER. Losses at the gene ends were 1 base for V and 4 bases for J; bases not matched to a gene: 5. There are 16 residues in the CDR3. Here the CDR3 DNA reads TGCGCCAGCAGCCAAGGGCAGGGGGCGCGTAATGAAAAACTGTTTTTT. Amino acids: CASSQGQGARNEKLFF.

The chain is built from TRBV5-1 and TRBJ2-2; 9 positions match TRBD1. The CDR3 runs to 14 residues. The V and J ends lost 7 bases and 4 bases, in that order; junction bases with no gene match: 5. Germline CDR1 and CDR2: SGHRS and YFSETQ. The DNA of the CDR3 is TGCGCCAGCTCGACAGGGGGATTCACCGGGGAGCTGTTTTTT. As protein: CASSTGGFTGELFF. The whole variable domain, filled in from reference TRBV5-1 and TRBJ2-2, reads KAGVTQTPRYLIKTRGQQVTLSCSPISGHRSVSWYQQTPGQGLQFLFEYFSETQRNKGNFPGRFSGRQFSNSRSEMNVSTLELGDSALYLCASSTGGFTGELFFGEGSRLTVL.

V and J are TRBV27 and TRBJ2-7; D remains ambiguous. The CDR3 is 13 amino acids. Germline-derived CDR1 and CDR2 are MNHEY and SMNVEV (reference sequence). The V gene lost 3 bases and the J gene lost 0 bases, with 6 bases spanning the gap. The CDR3 sequence is CASSFMPSYEQYF. The CDR3 DNA sequence: TGTGCCAGCAGTTTTATGCCCTCCTACGAGCAGTACTTC.

The rearrangement links TRBV19 to TRBJ2-5, with 7 nucleotides matching TRBD2. The CDR3 totals 15 residues. With V trimmed by 6 bases and J by 4 bases, 11 bases remained unmatched. CDR1 LNHDA and CDR2 SQIVND come from the germline V gene (reference sequence). The CDR3 DNA sequence: TGTGCCAGTAGGGCGGCTAGCGGTGCTCGAGAGACCCAGTACTTC. As protein: CASRAASGARETQYF.

This chain uses TRBV14 with TRBJ2-3; unclear D gene. The CDR3 is 15 amino acids. Trimming took 1 base from V and 1 from J, leaving 9 bases between them. Germline lookup yields CDR1 SGHDN and CDR2 FVKESK. The CDR3 DNA reads TGTGCCAGCAGCCAAGGGGGATTGGGCACAGATACGCAGTATTTT. This encodes CASSQGGLGTDTQYF.

The chain recombines TRBV10-1 with TRBJ2-1; the D gene is possibly TRBD1 (6 bases). Trimming left V 2 bases short and J 0 bases short, with 14 bases between. The CDR3 covers 17 residues. CDR1 and CDR2 (germline): WNHNN, SYGVQD (reference sequence). The CDR3 loop is CASSEGFGTTSYNEQFF. The CDR3 DNA sequence: TGCGCCAGCAGTGAGGGCTTCGGGACAACCTCCTACAATGAGCAGTTCTTC.

This chain joins TRBV7-9 and TRBJ1-5; D is unresolved. There are 12 residues in the CDR3. CDR1 SEHNR and CDR2 FQNEAQ come from the germline V gene (reference sequence). The V end was cut by 1 base, the J end by 7 bases, with 5 bases between. The DNA for the CDR3 is TGTGCCAGCAGCTTAGACGCCCAGCCCCAGCATTTT. It encodes CASSLDAQPQHF.

J is TRBJ2-1 and V is TRBV5-1, with 7 bases matching TRBD1. The CDR3 runs 15 residues. Germline loops: CDR1 SGHRS, CDR2 YFSETQ. The junction had 2 bases not matched to a gene; V was cut back by 0 bases and J by 2 bases. In nucleotides, the CDR3 is TGCGCCAGCAGCTTGGTCGACAGGGCCTACAATGAGCAGTTCTTC. Protein: CASSLVDRAYNEQFF.

The chain combines TRBV13 with TRBJ2-7; TRBD2 matches 8 bases. Germline CDR1 and CDR2: PRHDT and FYEKMQ (reference sequence). The CDR3 length is 15 residues. Trimming cost V 3 bases and J 4 bases; bases outside gene matches: 8. The CDR3 region has the DNA TGTGCCAGCAGCTTTCGAAGCGGGAGCATTTACGAGCAGTACTTC. It yields the protein CASSFRSGSIYEQYF.

V and J are TRBV13 and TRBJ2-1; TRBD1 or TRBD2 may be the D gene (5 bases each). V dropped 5 bases and J dropped 8 bases, with 16 bases sitting between them. The germline CDR1 and CDR2 sequences are PRHDT and FYEKMQ (reference sequence). The CDR3 spans 14 residues. CDR3 sequence: CASSPTGSGHEQFF. The CDR3 nucleotides are TGTGCCAGCAGCCCTACAGGTTCGGGGCATGAGCAGTTCTTC.

J is TRBJ2-5 and V is TRBV18; tentative D call: TRBD2 (5 bases). The length of the CDR3 is 14 residues. Germline V gene sequence: CDR1 KGHSH, CDR2 LQKENI. The V end lost 1 base, the J end lost 5 bases, and 11 bases lay between the germline ends. The CDR3 sequence: CASSPRPSLETQYF. DNA for the CDR3: TGTGCCAGCTCACCACGTCCTAGCCTGGAGACCCAGTACTTC.

The chain uses TRBV7-8 and TRBJ1-1; 9 bases align to TRBD1. J gave up 1 base and V 3 bases, and 0 bases lay outside the gene matches. Germline V gene data show CDR1 as SGHVS and CDR2 as FQNEAQ. The CDR3 contains 14 residues. The CDR3 DNA is TGTGCCAGCAGCTTGACAGGGGGGAACACTGAAGCTTTCTTT. Its translation is CASSLTGGNTEAFF.

This chain uses TRBV11-2 with TRBJ2-1, with D possibly matching TRBD1 (6 bases). In germline, CDR1 is SGHAT, CDR2 FQNNGV. The CDR3 length is 13 residues. The V end was cut by 5 bases, the J end by 5 bases, with 10 bases between. The CDR3 loop reads CASSTGHHNEQFF. The DNA for the CDR3 is TGTGCCAGCAGCACGGGACACCACAATGAGCAGTTCTTC. Filled out from reference TRBV11-2 and TRBJ2-1, the complete variable domain reads EAGVAQSPRYKIIEKRQSVAFWCNPISGHATLYWYQQILGQGPKLLIQFQNNGVVDDSQLPKDRFSAERLKGVDSTLKIQPAKLEDSAVYLCASSTGHHNEQFFGPGTRLTVL.

The genes are TRBV5-8 and TRBJ2-3; D uncertain. The CDR3 contains 11 residues. Germline CDR1 SGHTS, CDR2 YDEGEE. V dropped 2 bases and J dropped 10 bases, with 8 bases sitting between them. CDR3 sequence reads: CASSFPVAQYF. The CDR3 bases are TGTGCCAGCAGCTTTCCTGTCGCGCAGTATTTT.

A remark on this clone: Other nucleotide sequences from this sample produce the same CDR3. The V call is TRBV18, the J call TRBJ2-2; perhaps TRBD2 as D (5 bases). CDR1 is KGHSH, CDR2 LQKENI, per germline. The V end was cut by 3 bases, the J end by 4 bases, with 9 bases between. This CDR3 spans 14 amino acids. The CDR3 sequence: CASSPGGTTGELFF. CDR3 DNA sequence: TGTGCCAGCTCACCTGGAGGAACCACCGGGGAGCTGTTTTTT.

The J gene is TRBJ1-2, the V gene TRBV7-8; a weak D match, TRBD1 (6 bases). The CDR3 runs to 15 residues. Trimming took off 5 bases at V and 5 bases at J, with 18 bases between the two ends. Germline lookup yields CDR1 SGHVS and CDR2 FQNEAQ. CDR3 bases: TGTGCCAGCAGCCCCAAGGACAGCCCTATTTATGGCTACACCTTC. It is translated as CASSPKDSPIYGYTF.